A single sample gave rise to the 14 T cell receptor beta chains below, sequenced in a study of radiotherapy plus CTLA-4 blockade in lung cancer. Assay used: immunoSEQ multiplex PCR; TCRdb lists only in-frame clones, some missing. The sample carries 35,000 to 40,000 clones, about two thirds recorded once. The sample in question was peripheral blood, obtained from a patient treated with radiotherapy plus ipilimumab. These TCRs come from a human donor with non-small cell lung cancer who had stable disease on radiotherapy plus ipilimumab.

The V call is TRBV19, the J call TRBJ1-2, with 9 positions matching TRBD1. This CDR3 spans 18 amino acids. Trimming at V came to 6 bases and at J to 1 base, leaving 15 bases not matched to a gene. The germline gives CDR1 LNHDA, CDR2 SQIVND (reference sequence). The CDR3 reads CASRNRGQGLTLNYGYTF. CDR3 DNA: TGTGCCAGTAGGAACCGGGGACAGGGCCTAACCCTTAACTATGGCTACACCTTC. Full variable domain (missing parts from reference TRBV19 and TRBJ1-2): DGGITQSPKYLFRKEGQNVTLSCEQNLNHDAMYWYRQDPGQGLRLIYYSQIVNDFQKGDIAEGYSVSREKKESFPLTVTSAQKNPTAFYLCASRNRGQGLTLNYGYTFGSGTRLTVV.

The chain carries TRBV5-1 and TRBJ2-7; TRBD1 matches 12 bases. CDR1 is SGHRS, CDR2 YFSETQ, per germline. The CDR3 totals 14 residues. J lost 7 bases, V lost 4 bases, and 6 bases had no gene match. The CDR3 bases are TGCGCCAGCAGCCCGGGACAGGGGGCGGGAGAGCAGTACTTC. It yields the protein CASSPGQGAGEQYF. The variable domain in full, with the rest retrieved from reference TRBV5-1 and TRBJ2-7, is KAGVTQTPRYLIKTRGQQVTLSCSPISGHRSVSWYQQTPGQGLQFLFEYFSETQRNKGNFPGRFSGRQFSNSRSEMNVSTLELGDSALYLCASSPGQGAGEQYFGPGTRLTVT.

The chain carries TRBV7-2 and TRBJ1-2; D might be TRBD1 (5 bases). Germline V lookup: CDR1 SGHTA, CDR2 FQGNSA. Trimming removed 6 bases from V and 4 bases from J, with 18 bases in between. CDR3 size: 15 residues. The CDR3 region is CASRRRGQGGYGYTF. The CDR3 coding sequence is TGTGCCAGCAGGCGGCGTGGCCAGGGAGGCTATGGCTACACCTTC.

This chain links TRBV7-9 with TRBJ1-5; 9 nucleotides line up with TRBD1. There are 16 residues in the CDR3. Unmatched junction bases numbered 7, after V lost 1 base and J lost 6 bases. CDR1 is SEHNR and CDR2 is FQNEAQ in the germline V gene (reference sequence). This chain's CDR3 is CASSLGGQGSGQPQHF. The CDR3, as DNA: TGTGCCAGCAGCTTAGGGGGACAGGGCTCGGGTCAGCCCCAGCATTTT.

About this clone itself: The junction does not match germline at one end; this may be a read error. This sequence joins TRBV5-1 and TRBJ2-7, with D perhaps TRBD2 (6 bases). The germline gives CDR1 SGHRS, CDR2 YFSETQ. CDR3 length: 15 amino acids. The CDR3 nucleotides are TGCGCCAGCAGCAAGACAGCTGCGGGGTCCTGCGAGCAGTACTTC. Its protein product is CASSKTAAGSCEQYF.

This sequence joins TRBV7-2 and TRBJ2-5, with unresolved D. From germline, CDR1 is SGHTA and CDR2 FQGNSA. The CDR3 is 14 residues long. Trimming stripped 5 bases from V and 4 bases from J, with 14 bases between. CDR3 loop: CASSRTPGLETQYF. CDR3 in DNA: TGTGCCAGCAGCCGCACCCCGGGTTTAGAGACCCAGTACTTC. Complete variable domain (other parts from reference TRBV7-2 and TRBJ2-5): GAGVSQSPSNKVTEKGKDVELRCDPISGHTALYWYRQSLGQGLEFLIYFQGNSAPDKSGLPSDRFSAERTGGSVSTLTIQRTQQEDSAVYLCASSRTPGLETQYFGPGTRLLVL.

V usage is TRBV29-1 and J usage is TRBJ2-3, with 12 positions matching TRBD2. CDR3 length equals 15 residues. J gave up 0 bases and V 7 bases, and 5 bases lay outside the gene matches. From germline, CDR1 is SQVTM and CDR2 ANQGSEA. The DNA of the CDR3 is TGCAGCGGGGGGACTAGCGGGCAGAGCACAGATACGCAGTATTTT. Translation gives CSGGTSGQSTDTQYF.

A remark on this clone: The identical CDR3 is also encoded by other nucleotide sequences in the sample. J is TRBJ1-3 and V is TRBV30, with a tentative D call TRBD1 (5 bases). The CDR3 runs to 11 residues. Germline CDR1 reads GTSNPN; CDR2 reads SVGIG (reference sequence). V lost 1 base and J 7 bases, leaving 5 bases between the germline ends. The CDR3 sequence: CAWSDRNTIYF. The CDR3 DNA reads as TGTGCCTGGAGTGACAGGAACACCATATATTTT.

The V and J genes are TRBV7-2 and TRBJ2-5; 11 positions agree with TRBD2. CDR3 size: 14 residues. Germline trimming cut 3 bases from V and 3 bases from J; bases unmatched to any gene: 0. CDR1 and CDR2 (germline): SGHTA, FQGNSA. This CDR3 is CASSFSGGEETQYF. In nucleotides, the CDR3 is TGTGCCAGCAGCTTTAGCGGGGGGGAAGAGACCCAGTACTTC. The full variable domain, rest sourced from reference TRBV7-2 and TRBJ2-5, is GAGVSQSPSNKVTEKGKDVELRCDPISGHTALYWYRQSLGQGLEFLIYFQGNSAPDKSGLPSDRFSAERTGGSVSTLTIQRTQQEDSAVYLCASSFSGGEETQYFGPGTRLLVL.

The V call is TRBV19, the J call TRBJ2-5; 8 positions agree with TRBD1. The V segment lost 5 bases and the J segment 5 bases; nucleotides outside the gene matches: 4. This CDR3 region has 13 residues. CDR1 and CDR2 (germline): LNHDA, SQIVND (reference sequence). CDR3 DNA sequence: TGTGCCAGTAGTGGACAGGGTTGGGAGACCCAGTACTTC. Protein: CASSGQGWETQYF.

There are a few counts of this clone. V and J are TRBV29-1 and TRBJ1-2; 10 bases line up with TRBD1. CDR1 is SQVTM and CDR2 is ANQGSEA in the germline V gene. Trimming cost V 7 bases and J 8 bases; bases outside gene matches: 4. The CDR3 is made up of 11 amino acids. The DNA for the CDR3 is TGCAGCGCCCAGACAGGGGGCGGCTACACCTTC. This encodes CSAQTGGGYTF.

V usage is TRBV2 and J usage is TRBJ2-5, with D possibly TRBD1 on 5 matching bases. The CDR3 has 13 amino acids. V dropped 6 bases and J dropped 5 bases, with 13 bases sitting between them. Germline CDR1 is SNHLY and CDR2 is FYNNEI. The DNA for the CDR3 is TGTGCCAGCAGCATACAGGACCGCGAGACCCAGTACTTC. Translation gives CASSIQDRETQYF.

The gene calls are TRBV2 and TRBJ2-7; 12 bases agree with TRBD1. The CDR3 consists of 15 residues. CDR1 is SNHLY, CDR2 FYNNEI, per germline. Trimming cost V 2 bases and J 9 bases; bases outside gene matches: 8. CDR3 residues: CASSETGTGGARQYF. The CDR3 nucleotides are TGTGCCAGCAGTGAAACCGGGACAGGGGGCGCCAGGCAGTACTTC. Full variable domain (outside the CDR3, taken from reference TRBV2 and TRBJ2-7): EPEVTQTPSHQVTQMGQEVILRCVPISNHLYFYWYRQILGQKVEFLVSFYNNEISEKSEIFDDQFSVERPDGSNFTLKIRSTKLEDSAMYFCASSETGTGGARQYFGPGTRLTVT.

As DNA, the CDR3 is TGTGCCAGTAGTCGACAGATTTATGGCTACACCTTC. It codes for CASSRQIYGYTF. The chain is built from TRBV19 and TRBJ1-2; TRBD1 might be the D (5 bases). This CDR3 spans 12 amino acids. Trimming pared 5 bases from V and 5 bases from J, leaving 9 bases between. Germline-derived CDR1 and CDR2 are LNHDA and SQIVND (reference sequence).